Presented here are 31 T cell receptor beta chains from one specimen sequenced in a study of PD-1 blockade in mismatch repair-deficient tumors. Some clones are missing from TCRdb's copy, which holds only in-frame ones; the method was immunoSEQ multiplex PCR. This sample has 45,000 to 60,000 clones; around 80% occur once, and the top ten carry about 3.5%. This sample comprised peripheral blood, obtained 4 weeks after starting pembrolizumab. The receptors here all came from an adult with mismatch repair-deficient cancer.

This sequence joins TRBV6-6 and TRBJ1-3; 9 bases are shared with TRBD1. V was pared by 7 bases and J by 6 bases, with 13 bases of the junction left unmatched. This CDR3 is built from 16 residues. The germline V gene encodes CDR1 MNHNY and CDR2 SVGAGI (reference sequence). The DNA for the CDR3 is TGTGCCAGCACCGACTTGACAGGGGGATTGGTAAACACCATATATTTT. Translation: CASTDLTGGLVNTIYF.

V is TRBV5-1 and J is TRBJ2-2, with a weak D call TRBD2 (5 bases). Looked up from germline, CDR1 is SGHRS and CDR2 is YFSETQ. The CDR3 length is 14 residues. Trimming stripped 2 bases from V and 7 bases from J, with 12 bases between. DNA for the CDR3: TGCGCCAGCAGCTTACGGGAAAGTGACGGGGAGCTGTTTTTT. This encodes CASSLRESDGELFF.

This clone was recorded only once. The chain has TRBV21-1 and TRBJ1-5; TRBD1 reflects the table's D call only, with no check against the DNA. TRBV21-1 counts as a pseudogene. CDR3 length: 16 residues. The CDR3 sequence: CASSKGRGRDPQPQHF. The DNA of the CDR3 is TGTGCCAGCAGCAAAGGGAGGGGGCGTGACCCTCAGCCCCAGCATTTT.

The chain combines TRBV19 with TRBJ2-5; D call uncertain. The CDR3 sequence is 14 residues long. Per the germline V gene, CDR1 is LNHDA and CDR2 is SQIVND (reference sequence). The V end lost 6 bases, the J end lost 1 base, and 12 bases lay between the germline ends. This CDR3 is CASSPHDLQETQYF. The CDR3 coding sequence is TGTGCCAGTAGCCCCCATGATCTCCAAGAGACCCAGTACTTC.

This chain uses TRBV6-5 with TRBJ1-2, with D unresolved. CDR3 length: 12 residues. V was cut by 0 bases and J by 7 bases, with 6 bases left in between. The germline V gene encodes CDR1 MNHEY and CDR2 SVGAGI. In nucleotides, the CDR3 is TGTGCCAGCAGTTACTCGGACGGTGGCTACACCTTC. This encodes CASSYSDGGYTF.

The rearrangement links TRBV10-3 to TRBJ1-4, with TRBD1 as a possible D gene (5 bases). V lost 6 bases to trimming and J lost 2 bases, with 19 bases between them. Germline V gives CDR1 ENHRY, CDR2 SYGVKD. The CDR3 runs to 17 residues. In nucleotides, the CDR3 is TGTGCCATCAGCCCGGGGGGACCTGGCGGGACTAATGAAAAACTGTTTTTT. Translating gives CAISPGGPGGTNEKLFF.

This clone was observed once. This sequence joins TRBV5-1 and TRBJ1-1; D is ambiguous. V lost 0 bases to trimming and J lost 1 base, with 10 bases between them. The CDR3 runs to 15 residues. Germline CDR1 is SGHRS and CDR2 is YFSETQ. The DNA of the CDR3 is TGCGCCAGCAGCTTGGATACGGGAGAGAACACTGAAGCTTTCTTT. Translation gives CASSLDTGENTEAFF.

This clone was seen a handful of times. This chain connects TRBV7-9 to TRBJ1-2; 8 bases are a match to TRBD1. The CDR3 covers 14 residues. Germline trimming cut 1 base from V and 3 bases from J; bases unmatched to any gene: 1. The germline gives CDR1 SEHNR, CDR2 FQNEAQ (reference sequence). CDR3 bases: TGTGCCAGCAGCTTAGACAGGGGGTACTATGGCTACACCTTC. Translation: CASSLDRGYYGYTF.

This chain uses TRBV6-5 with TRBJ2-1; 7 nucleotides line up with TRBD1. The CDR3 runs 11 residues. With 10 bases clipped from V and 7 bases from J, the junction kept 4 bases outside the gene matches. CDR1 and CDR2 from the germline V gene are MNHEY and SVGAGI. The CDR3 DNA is TGTGCCACAGACAGGGCTAATGAGCAGTTCTTC. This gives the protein CATDRANEQFF.

In DNA form, the CDR3 reads TGTGCCAGCTCACCAAGAGAAGGGGTTGCCGTGAGCACCGGGGAGCTGTTTTTT. Translation gives CASSPREGVAVSTGELFF. The V gene is TRBV18, the J gene TRBJ2-2; possible D gene TRBD1, 5 bases. V was shortened by 2 bases and J by 4 bases, with 20 bases between the two germline ends. The germline V gene encodes CDR1 KGHSH and CDR2 LQKENI. There are 18 residues in the CDR3.

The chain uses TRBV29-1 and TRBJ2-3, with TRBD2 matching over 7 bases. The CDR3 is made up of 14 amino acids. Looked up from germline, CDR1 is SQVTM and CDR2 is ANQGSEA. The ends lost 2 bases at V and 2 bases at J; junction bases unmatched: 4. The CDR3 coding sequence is TGCAGCGTTGAACCAGCGGGACTCACAGATACGCAGTATTTT. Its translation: CSVEPAGLTDTQYF.

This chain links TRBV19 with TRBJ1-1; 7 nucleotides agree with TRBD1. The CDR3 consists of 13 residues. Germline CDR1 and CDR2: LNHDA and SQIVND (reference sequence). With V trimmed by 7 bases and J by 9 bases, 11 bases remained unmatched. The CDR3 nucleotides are TGTGCCAGTATGAGTAGGGGGCTCGGTCAAGCTTTCTTT. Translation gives CASMSRGLGQAFF.

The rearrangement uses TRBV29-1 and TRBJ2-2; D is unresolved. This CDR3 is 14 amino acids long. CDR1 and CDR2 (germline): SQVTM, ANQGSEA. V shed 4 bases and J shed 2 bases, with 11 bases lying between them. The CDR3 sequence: CSVVLAENTGELFF. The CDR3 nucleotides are TGCAGCGTTGTACTCGCAGAAAACACCGGGGAGCTGTTTTTT.

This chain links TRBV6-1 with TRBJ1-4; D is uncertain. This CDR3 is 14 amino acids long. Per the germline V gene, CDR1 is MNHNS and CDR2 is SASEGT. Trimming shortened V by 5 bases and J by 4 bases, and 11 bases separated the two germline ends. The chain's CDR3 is CASSSRHDNEKLFF. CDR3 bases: TGTGCCAGCAGTTCCCGACACGATAATGAAAAACTGTTTTTT.

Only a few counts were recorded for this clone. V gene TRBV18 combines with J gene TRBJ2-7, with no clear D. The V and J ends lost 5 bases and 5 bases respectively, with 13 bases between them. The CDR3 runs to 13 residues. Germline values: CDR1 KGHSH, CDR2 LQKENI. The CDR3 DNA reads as TGTGCCAGCTCAAAATCGAGTAACGACGAGCAGTACTTC. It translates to CASSKSSNDEQYF.

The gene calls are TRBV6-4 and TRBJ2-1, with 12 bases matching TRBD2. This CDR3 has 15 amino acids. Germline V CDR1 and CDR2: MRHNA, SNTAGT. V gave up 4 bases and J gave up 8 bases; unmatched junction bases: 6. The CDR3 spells CASSASSGRGDEQFF. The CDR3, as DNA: TGTGCCAGCAGTGCCTCTAGCGGGAGGGGGGATGAGCAGTTCTTC.

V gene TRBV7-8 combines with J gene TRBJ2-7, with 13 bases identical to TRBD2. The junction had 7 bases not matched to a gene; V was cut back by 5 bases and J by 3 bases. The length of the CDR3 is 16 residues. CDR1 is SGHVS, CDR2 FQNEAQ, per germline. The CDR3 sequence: CASSLRTSGGIYEQYF. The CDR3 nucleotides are TGTGCCAGCAGCCTTCGGACTAGCGGGGGAATCTACGAGCAGTACTTC. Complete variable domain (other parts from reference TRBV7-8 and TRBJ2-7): GAGVSQSPRYKVAKRGQDVALRCDPISGHVSLFWYQQALGQGPEFLTYFQNEAQLDKSGLPSDRFFAERPEGSVSTLKIQRTQQEDSAVYLCASSLRTSGGIYEQYFGPGTRLTVT.

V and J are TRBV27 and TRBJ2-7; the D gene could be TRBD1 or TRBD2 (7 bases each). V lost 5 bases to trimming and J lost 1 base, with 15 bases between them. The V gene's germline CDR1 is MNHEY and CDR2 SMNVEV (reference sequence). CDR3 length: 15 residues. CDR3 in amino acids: CASSGAGGVSYEQYF. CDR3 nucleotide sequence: TGTGCCAGCAGTGGAGCAGGGGGGGTATCCTACGAGCAGTACTTC.

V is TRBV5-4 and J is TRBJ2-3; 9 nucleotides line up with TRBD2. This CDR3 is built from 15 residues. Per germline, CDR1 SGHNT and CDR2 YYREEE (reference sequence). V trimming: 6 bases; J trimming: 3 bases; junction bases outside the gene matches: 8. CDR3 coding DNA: TGTGCCAGCACTTCGGGCGGGAGGGGGACAGATACGCAGTATTTT. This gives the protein CASTSGGRGTDTQYF.

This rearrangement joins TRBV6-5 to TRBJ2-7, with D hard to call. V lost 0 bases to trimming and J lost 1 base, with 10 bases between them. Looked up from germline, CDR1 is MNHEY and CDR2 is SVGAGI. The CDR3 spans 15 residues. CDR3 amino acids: CASSYSILGSYEQYF. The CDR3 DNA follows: TGTGCCAGCAGTTACTCGATCCTGGGATCCTACGAGCAGTACTTC.

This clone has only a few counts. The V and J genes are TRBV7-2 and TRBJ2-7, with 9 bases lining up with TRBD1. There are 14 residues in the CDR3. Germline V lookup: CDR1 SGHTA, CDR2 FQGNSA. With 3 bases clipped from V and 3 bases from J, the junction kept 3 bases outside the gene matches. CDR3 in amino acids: CASSFGQGSYEQYF. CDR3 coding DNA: TGTGCCAGCAGCTTTGGACAGGGGAGCTACGAGCAGTACTTC.

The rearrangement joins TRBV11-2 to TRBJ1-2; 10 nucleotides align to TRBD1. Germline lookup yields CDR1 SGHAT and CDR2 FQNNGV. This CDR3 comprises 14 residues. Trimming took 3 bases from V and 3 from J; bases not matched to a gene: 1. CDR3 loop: CASSLDRGDYGYTF. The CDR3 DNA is TGTGCCAGCAGCTTGGACAGGGGGGACTATGGCTACACCTTC.

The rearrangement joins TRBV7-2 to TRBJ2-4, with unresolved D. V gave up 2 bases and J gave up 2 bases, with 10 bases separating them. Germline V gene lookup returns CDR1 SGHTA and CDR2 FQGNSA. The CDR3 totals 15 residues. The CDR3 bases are TGTGCCAGCAGCTTAATTGGCAGGCCCAAAAACATTCAGTACTTC. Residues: CASSLIGRPKNIQYF.

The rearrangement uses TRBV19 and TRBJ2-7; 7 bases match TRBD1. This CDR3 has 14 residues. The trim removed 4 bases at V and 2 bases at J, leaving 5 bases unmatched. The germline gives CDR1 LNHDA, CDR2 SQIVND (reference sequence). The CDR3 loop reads CASSTGQLPYEQYF. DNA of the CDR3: TGTGCCAGTAGTACGGGACAGCTCCCCTACGAGCAGTACTTC.

The CDR3 reads CASAGGSSTDTQYF. CDR3 DNA sequence: TGTGCTAGTGCCGGCGGTTCTAGCACAGATACGCAGTATTTT. This chain connects TRBV12-5 to TRBJ2-3, with D uncertain. The V end lost 7 bases, the J end lost 0 bases, and 11 bases lay between the germline ends. The CDR3 extends over 14 amino acids. Germline CDR1 is LGHNT and CDR2 is FRNRAP. The complete variable domain, with remaining parts taken from reference TRBV12-5 and TRBJ2-3, reads DARVTQTPRHKVTEMGQEVTMRCQPILGHNTVFWYRQTMMQGLELLAYFRNRAPLDDSGMPKDRFSAEMPDATLATLKIQPSEPRDSAVYFCASAGGSSTDTQYFGPGTRLTVL.

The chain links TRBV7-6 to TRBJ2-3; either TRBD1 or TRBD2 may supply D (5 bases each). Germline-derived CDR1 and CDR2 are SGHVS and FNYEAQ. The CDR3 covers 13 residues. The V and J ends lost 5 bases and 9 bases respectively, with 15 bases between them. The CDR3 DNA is TGTGCCAGCAGCGGTCGGGGCTCCGGGACGCAGTATTTT. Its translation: CASSGRGSGTQYF.

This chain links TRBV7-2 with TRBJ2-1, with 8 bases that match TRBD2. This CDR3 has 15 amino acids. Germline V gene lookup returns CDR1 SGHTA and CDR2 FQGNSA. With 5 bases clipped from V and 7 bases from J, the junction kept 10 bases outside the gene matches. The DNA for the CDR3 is TGTGCCAGCAGCCAAGCGCCGGGACTAGTTAATGAGCAGTTCTTC. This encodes CASSQAPGLVNEQFF.

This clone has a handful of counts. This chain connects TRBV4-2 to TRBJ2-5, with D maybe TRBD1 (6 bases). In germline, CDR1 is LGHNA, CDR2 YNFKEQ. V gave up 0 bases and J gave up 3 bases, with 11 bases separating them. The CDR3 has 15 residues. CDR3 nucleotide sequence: TGTGCCAGCAGCCAAGAAGTAAACAGGGAAGAGACCCAGTACTTC. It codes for CASSQEVNREETQYF.

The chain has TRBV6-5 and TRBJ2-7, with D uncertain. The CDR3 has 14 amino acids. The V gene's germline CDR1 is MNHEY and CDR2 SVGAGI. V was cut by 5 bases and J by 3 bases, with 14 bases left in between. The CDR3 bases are TGTGCCAGCAGTCTCCAGAGGACCGGCTACGAGCAGTACTTC. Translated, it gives CASSLQRTGYEQYF.

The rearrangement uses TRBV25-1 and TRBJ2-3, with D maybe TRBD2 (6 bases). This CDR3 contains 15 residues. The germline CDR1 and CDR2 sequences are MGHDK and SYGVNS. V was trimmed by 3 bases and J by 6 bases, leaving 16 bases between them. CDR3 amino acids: CASSDDGSPLDTQYF. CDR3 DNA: TGTGCCAGCAGTGACGACGGGAGCCCCTTGGATACGCAGTATTTT.

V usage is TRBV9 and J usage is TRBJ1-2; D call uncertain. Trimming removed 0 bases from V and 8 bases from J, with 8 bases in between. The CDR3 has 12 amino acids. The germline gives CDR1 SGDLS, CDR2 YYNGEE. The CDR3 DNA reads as TGTGCCAGCAGCGTAGCTGGAGGAGGCTACACCTTC. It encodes CASSVAGGGYTF.